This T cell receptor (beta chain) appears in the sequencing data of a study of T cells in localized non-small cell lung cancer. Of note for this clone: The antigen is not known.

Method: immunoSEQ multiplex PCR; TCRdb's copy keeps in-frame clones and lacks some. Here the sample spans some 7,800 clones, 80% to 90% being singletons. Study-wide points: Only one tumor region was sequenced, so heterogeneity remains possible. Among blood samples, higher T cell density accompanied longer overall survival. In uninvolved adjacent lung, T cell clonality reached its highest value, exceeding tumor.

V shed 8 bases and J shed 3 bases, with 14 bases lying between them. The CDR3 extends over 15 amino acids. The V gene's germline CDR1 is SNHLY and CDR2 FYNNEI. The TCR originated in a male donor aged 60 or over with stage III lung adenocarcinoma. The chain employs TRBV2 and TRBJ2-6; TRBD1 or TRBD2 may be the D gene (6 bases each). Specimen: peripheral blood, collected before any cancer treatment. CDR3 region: CASHSGALGANVLTF. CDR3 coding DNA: TGTGCCAGCCATTCGGGGGCGCTTGGGGCCAACGTCCTGACTTTC.